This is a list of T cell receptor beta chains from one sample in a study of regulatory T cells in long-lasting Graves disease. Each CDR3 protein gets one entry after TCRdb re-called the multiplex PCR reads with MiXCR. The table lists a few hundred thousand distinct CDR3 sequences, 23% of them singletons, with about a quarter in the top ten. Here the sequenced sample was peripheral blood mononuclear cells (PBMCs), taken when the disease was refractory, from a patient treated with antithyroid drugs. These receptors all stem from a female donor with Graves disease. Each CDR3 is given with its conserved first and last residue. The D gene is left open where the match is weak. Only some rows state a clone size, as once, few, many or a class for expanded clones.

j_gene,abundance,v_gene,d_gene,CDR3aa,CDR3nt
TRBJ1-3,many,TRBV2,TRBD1,CASQAYGTAGNTIYF,TGTGCCAGCCAGGCTTATGGGACAGCTGGAAACACCATATATTTT
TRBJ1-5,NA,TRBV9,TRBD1,CASSPQGESNQPQHF,TGTGCCAGCAGCCCTCAGGGGGAAAGCAATCAGCCCCAGCATTTT
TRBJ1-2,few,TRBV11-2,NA,CASSSPGQGSLGYTF,TGTGCCAGCAGCTCTCCGGGGCAGGGGAGTCTGGGCTACACCTTC
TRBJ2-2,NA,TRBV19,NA,CASEPGRANTGELFF,TGTGCCAGCGAACCGGGACGCGCGAACACCGGGGAGCTGTTTTTT
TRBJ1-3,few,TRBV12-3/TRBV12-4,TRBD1,CASSASGTGASGNTIYF,TGTGCCAGCAGTGCCTCCGGGACAGGGGCCTCTGGAAACACCATATATTTT
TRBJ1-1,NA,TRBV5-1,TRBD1,CASSLTSRGQLNTEAFF,TGCGCCAGCAGCCTTACTTCGAGGGGACAGTTGAACACTGAAGCTTTCTTT
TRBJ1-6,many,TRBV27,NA,CASSPLEYNSPLHF,TGTGCCAGCTCACCATTGGAATATAATTCACCCCTCCACTTT
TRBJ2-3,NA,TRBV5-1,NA,CASSLDSPLDTQYF,TGCGCCAGCAGCTTGGACTCCCCCTTAGATACGCAGTATTTT
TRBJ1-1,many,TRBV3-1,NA,CASSHTAALNTEAFF,TGTGCCAGCAGCCATACCGCAGCTTTGAACACTGAAGCTTTCTTT
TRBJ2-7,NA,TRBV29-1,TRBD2,CSVRESGCEQYF,TGCAGCGTGCGGGAGTCGGGCTGCGAGCAGTACTTC
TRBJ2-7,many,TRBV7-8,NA,CASSRTQFYEQYF,TGTGCCAGCAGCCGAACTCAGTTCTACGAGCAGTACTTC
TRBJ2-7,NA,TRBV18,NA,CASRSGDSYEQYF,TGTGCCAGTCGCAGTGGGGACTCCTACGAGCAGTACTTC
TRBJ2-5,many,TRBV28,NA,CASSLLGGRQETQYF,TGTGCCAGCAGTTTATTGGGTGGCAGACAAGAGACCCAGTACTTC
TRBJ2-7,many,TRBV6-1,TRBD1,CASSPGTGVRGQYF,TGTGCCAGCAGTCCCGGGACAGGGGTGCGGGGGCAGTACTTC
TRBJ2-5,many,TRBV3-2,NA,CASSFSPKGQETQYF,TGTGCCAGCAGCTTCTCCCCTAAGGGCCAAGAGACCCAGTACTTC
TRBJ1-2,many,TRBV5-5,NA,CASSFGVKRGYTF,TGTGCCAGCAGCTTCGGGGTGAAGCGTGGCTACACCTTC
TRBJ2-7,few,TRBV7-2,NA,CASSHPGTRTYF,TGTGCCAGCAGCCATCCCGGGACTCGAACTTACTTC
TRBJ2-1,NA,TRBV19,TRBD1,CASSIGNPGQYNEQFF,TGTGCCAGTAGTATCGGAAATCCGGGACAGTATAATGAGCAGTTCTTC
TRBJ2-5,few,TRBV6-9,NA,CASSYQGLPQETQYF,TGTGCCAGCAGTTACCAGGGTCTCCCCCAAGAGACCCAGTACTTC
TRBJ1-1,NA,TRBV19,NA,CASSIAQSEAFF,TGTGCCAGTAGTATAGCACAGTCTGAAGCTTTCTTT
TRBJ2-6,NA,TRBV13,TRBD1,CASSLWGQASRGANVLTF,TGTGCCAGCAGCTTATGGGGACAGGCATCCAGGGGGGCCAACGTCCTGACTTTC
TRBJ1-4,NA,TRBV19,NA,CASEPSIGGVREKLFF,TGTGCCAGTGAACCCTCAATAGGGGGGGTACGCGAAAAACTGTTTTTT
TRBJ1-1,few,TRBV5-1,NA,CASSGTSRGYTEAFF,TGCGCCAGCAGCGGGACCTCCAGGGGATACACTGAAGCTTTCTTT
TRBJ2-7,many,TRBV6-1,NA,CASSESLGILYEQYF,TGTGCCAGCAGTGAATCTTTAGGGATCTTATACGAGCAGTACTTC
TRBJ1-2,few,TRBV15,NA,CATSRDFDSGGGYTF,TGTGCCACCAGCAGAGATTTTGACAGCGGTGGCGGCTACACCTTC
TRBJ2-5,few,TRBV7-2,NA,CASRPGLSWETQYF,TGTGCCAGCAGACCGGGACTGAGTTGGGAGACCCAGTACTTC
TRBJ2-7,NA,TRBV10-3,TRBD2,CAISKKSGRAYYEQYF,TGTGCCATCAGTAAAAAAAGCGGGAGGGCCTATTACGAGCAGTACTTC
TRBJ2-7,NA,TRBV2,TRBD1,CASSSGTDPRSYEQYF,TGTGCCAGCAGCTCCGGGACAGACCCTCGCTCCTACGAGCAGTACTTC
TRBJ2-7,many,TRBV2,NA,CASSVGVNEQYF,TGTGCCAGCAGTGTTGGGGTGAACGAGCAGTACTTC
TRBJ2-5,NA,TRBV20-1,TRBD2,CSDHGASGREETQYF,TGCAGTGACCACGGGGCTAGCGGGAGGGAAGAGACCCAGTACTTC
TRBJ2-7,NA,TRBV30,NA,CAWSGTGYEQYF,TGTGCCTGGAGTGGGACGGGCTACGAGCAGTACTTC
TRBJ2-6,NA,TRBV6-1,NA,CASSHRESLAPSSPGGANVLTF,TGTGCCAGCAGTCACCGGGAGTCCCTAGCACCCAGCTCTCCGGGGGGGGCCAACGTCCTGACTTTC
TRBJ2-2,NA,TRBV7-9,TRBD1,CASSLFGTGNGGELFF,TGTGCCAGCAGCTTATTTGGGACAGGGAACGGCGGGGAGCTGTTTTTT
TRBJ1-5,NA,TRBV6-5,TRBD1,CASSYDPRDRTSQPQHF,TGTGCCAGCAGTTACGACCCCCGGGACAGAACGAGCCAGCCCCAGCATTTT
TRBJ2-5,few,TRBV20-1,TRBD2,CSARDTSGKETQYF,TGCAGTGCTAGAGATACTAGCGGGAAAGAGACCCAGTACTTC
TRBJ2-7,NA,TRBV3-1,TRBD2,CASSQGLPSSYEQYF,TGTGCCAGCAGCCAGGGACTACCCAGCTCCTACGAGCAGTACTTC
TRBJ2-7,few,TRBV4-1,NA,CASSQARQGGVRDEQYF,TGCGCCAGCAGCCAAGCCCGACAGGGAGGGGTTAGGGACGAGCAGTACTTC
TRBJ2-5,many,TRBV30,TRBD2,CAWSNSGEETQYF,TGTGCCTGGAGTAATAGCGGGGAAGAGACCCAGTACTTC
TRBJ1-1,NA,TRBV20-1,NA,CSAPPGGRITEAFF,TGCAGTGCCCCTCCGGGGGGGCGCATCACTGAAGCTTTCTTT
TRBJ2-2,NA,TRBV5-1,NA,CASRRNPDWNTGELFF,TGCGCCAGCCGGCGGAACCCAGACTGGAACACCGGGGAGCTGTTTTTT
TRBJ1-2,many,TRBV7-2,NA,CASSPAPNYGYTF,TGTGCCAGCAGCCCGGCTCCTAACTATGGCTACACCTTC
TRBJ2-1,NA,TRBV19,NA,CASSPGALRVNEQFF,TGTGCCAGTAGCCCGGGAGCGCTTAGAGTCAATGAGCAGTTCTTC